Listed below are T cell receptor beta chains from one sample, sequenced in a study of control samples from healthy donors and cancer patients. Some clones are missing from TCRdb's copy, which holds only in-frame ones; the method was immunoSEQ multiplex PCR. The sample has about 180,000 clones, around 89% seen once; the top ten hold 1.2% to 1.5%. The specimen sequenced was blood. These TCRs come from a woman between 50 and 59 years old in good health. CDR3s include the opening cysteine and the closing phenylalanine or tryptophan.

>TRBV7-3
CASSLRGSNRDRVWETQYF
>TRBV5-5
CASSFNPPSSYNEQFF
>TRBV5-6
CASSPTRVEYGYTF
>TRBV4-1
CASSQETGTHTF
>TRBV19
CASSEESSYNSPLHF
>TRBV13
CASSPPAGGPNYNEQFF
>TRBV12-3/TRBV12-4
CASSFGQTGELFF
>TRBV19
CASSIPSRGGELFF
>TRBV11-3
CASSPHLGTGEPNEQFF
>TRBV5-5
CASSSGQTTDTQYF
>TRBV28
CASSLYAESSYNEQFF
>TRBV19
CASSIPSAFWGYGYTF
>TRBV5-1
CASSSGQSNYGYTF
>TRBV9
CASSVAPQPSQETQYF
>TRBV20-1
CSPEDSEAFF
>TRBV28
CASSPPTGSRNQPQHF
>TRBV10-3
CAISEALGVWETQYF
>TRBV19
CASSMKGVREKLFF
>TRBV20-1
CSASPSGRSDSYEQYF
>TRBV27
CASSPWRRGTGGNSPLHF
>TRBV6-5
CASSYGTGYADTQYF
>TRBV29-1
CSVEDSQKANYEQYF
>TRBV6-2/TRBV6-3
CASSYVETQYF
>TRBV2
CASSAGGTYGYTF
>TRBV19
CASSPLGAGGRDEQYF
>TRBV7-2
CASSLDRFYGYTF
>TRBV29-1
CSVEVGLAGGYYEQYF
>TRBV10-3
CAIGPSGETQYF
>TRBV5-1
CASSLAREGTQYF
>TRBV7-2
CASSLGRGQGSEKLFF
>TRBV5-6
CASSLQTDTQYF
>TRBV7-6
CASSLNSYNYGYTF
>TRBV5-1
CASSLEGDYNEQFF
>TRBV7-2
CASSLTPGTDTQYF
>TRBV15
CATSRGTPGNTIYF
>TRBV3-1/TRBV3-2
CASSQGGGLSYNEQFF
>TRBV7-3
CASSLKDTGHNYGYTF
>TRBV24-1
CATSDPTGGKNIQYF
>TRBV20-1
CGGTENTEAFF
>TRBV6-5
CASSYSKGITDTQYF
>TRBV27
CASSPLAGVIYEQYF
>TRBV5-1
CASSFQQGANEKLFF
>TRBV19
CASSPDRGQRQPQHF
>TRBV19
CASSIQDYYEQFF
>TRBV5-6
CASCRGDDGYTF
>TRBV5-1
CASSLEHPNTDEAFF
>TRBV9
CASSVEQQGNTEAFF
>TRBV6-4
CASSDHTGELFF
>TRBV7-3
CASSSTGHMNTEAFF
>TRBV7-3
CASSPTNNRDSGNTIYF
>TRBV7-8
CASITKTDSYEQYF
>TRBV9
CASSGPPSGGSPDTQYF
>TRBV11-2
CASSLDPTNRITEAFF
>TRBV5-1
CASTPNQVSSYEQYF
>TRBV6-6
CASKGQNTEAFF
>TRBV5-5
CASSPQTGQAYEQYF
>TRBV7-2
CASSSTMGTGVDGYTF